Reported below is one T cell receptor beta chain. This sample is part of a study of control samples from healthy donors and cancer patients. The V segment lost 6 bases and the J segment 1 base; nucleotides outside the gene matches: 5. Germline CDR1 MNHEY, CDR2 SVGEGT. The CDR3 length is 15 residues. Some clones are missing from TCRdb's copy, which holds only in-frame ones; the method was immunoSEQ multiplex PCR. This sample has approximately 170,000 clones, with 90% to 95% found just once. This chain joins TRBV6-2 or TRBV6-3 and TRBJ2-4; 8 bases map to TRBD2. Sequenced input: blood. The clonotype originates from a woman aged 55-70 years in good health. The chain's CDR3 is CASSSGGAAKNIQYF. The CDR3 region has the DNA TGTGCCAGCAGCTCCGGGGGGGCTGCCAAAAACATTCAGTACTTC.